This T cell receptor (beta chain) was observed in a study of cytomegalovirus exposure and HLA in healthy donors. Study findings and constraints: HLA allele associations emerged for some 16,000 TCR beta sequences in a later analysis, at 0.05 false discovery rate.

Researchers ran the PCR with 60 Vbeta and 13 Jbeta primers. The repertoire was sequenced with immunoSEQ multiplex PCR; TCRdb's copy has only in-frame clones and lacks some. The data contain around 130,000 clones, around 70% of them singletons. Concerning this clone: No antigen is known for it.

Trimming took 6 bases from V and 2 from J, leaving 4 bases between them. Germline CDR1 SNHLY, CDR2 FYNNEI. The CDR3 covers 11 residues. The clonotype was recovered from a man aged 25 to 40 in good health and CMV-seropositive. The chain combines TRBV2 with TRBJ2-5, with D uncertain. The sample taken for sequencing was PBMCs. The CDR3 loop reads CASSKQETQYF. The CDR3 DNA reads as TGTGCCAGCAGCAAACAAGAGACCCAGTACTTC.